This T cell receptor (beta chain) was identified during a study of blood T cell repertoires in COVID-19. Study as a whole: Samples representing acute and convalescent COVID-19 were sourced from the United States, Italy and Spain. T cells, B-cell-depleted T cells, or PBMCs supplied cDNA or gDNA.

Source study methods: By means of reference gene primer amplification, nucleated cell counts were estimated. Using immunoSEQ multiplex PCR, the repertoire was profiled, and TCRdb retains in-frame clones only, with some absent. V and J calls and clone size are as listed in that table; D and trimming were resolved from the DNA. In the table there are 100,000 to 120,000 clones, roughly four fifths of which are singletons. Sequencing was done on a sample of peripheral blood. The TCR was taken from a woman aged 55 to 70 with acute or convalescent COVID-19.

CDR3 sequence: CAWIPRSGNTIYF. The CDR3 coding sequence is TGTGCCTGGATCCCCAGGTCCGGAAACACCATATATTTT. The chain employs TRBV30 and TRBJ1-3; D ambiguous. The CDR3 is made up of 13 amino acids. Germline loops: CDR1 GTSNPN, CDR2 SVGIG (reference sequence). V gave up 4 bases and J gave up 4 bases, with 11 bases separating them.